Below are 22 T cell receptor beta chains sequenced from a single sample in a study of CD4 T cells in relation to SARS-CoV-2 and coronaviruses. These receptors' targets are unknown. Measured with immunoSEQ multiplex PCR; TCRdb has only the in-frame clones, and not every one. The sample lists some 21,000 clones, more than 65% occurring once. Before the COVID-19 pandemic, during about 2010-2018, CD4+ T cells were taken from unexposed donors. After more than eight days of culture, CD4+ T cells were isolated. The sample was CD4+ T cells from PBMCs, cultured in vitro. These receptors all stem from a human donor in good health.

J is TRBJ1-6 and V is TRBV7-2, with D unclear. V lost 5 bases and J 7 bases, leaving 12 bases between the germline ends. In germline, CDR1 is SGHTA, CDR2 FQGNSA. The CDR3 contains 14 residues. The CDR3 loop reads CASSLRLANSPLHF. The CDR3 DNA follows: TGTGCCAGCAGCCTTCGGCTCGCGAATTCACCCCTCCACTTT.

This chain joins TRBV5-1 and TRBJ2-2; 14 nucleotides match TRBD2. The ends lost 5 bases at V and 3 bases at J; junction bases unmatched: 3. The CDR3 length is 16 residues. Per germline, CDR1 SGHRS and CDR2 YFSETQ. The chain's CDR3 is CASRRTSGGYTGELFF. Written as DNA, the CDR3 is TGCGCCAGCAGGAGGACTAGCGGGGGGTACACCGGGGAGCTGTTTTTT.

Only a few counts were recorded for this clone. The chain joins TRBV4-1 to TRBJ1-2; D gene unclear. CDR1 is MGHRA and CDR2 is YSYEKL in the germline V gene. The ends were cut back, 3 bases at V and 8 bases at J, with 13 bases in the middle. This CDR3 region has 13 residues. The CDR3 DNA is TGCGCCAGCAGCCAGCCCTCTGGAGGGGGCTACACCTTC. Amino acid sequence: CASSQPSGGGYTF.

The CDR3 loop reads CASSQDLDLSGKYNEQFF. The CDR3 DNA reads as TGTGCCAGCAGCCAAGATTTAGATCTCAGCGGGAAGTACAATGAGCAGTTCTTC. J is TRBJ2-1 and V is TRBV4-2; 7 nucleotides match TRBD2. Per germline, CDR1 LGHNA and CDR2 YNFKEQ. The CDR3 extends over 18 amino acids. V was clipped by 0 bases and J by 4 bases; unmatched bases: 12.

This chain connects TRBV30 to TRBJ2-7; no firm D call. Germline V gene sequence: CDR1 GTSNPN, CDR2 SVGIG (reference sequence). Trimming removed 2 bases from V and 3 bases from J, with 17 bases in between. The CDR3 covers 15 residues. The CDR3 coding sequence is TGTGCCTGGAGTATGGAGCCTTTAGCCCTCTACGAGCAGTACTTC. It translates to CAWSMEPLALYEQYF.

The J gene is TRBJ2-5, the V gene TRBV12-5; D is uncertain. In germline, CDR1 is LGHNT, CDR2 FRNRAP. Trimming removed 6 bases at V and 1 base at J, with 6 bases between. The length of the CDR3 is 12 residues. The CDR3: CASGGFQETQYF. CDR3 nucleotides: TGTGCTAGTGGGGGGTTCCAAGAGACCCAGTACTTC.

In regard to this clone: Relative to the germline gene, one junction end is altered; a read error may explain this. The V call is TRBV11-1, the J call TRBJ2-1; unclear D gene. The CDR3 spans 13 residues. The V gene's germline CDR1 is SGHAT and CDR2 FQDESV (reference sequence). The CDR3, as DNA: TGTGCCAGCAGCTTTGACTCCGACAATGAGCAGTTCTTC. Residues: CASSFDSDNEQFF.

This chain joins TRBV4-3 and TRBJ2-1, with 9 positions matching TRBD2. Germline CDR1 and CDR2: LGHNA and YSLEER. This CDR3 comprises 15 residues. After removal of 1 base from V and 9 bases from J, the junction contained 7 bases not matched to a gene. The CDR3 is CASSQALGLAGEQFF. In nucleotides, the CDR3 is TGCGCCAGCAGCCAAGCCCTGGGACTAGCAGGTGAGCAGTTCTTC.

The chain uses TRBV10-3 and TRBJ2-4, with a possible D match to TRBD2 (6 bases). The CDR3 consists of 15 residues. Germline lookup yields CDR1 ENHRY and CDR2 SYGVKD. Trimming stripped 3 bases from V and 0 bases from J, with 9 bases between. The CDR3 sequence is CAISDPGLAKNIQYF. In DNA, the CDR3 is TGTGCCATCAGTGACCCGGGACTAGCCAAAAACATTCAGTACTTC.

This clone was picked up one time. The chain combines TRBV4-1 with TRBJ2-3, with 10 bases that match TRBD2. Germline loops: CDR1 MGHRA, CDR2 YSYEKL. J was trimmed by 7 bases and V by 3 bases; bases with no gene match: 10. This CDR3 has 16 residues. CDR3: CASSQGGLAGVHTQYF. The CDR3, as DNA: TGCGCCAGCAGCCAGGGGGGTCTAGCGGGGGTACATACGCAGTATTTT.

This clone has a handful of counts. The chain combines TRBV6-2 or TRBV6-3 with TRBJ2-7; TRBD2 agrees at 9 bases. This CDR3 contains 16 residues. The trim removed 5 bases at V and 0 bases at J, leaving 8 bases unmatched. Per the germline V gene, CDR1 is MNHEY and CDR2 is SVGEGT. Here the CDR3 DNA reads TGTGCCAGCAGTCCCGGGACTAGCTTTAGCTCCTACGAGCAGTACTTC. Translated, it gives CASSPGTSFSSYEQYF.

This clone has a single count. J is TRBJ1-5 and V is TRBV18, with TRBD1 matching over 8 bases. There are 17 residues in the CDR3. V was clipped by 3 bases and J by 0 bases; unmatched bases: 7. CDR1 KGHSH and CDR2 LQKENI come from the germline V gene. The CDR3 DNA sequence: TGTGCCAGCTCACCGTCCCGGGACAGGTATAGCAATCAGCCCCAGCATTTT. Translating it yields CASSPSRDRYSNQPQHF.

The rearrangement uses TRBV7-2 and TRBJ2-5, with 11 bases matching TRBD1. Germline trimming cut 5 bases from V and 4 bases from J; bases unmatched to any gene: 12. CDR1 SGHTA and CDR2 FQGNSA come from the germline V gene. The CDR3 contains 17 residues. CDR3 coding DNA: TGTGCCAGCAGCCCCTCTCCCCCCGGGACAGGGGGAGAGACCCAGTACTTC. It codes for CASSPSPPGTGGETQYF. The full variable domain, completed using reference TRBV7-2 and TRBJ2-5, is GAGVSQSPSNKVTEKGKDVELRCDPISGHTALYWYRQSLGQGLEFLIYFQGNSAPDKSGLPSDRFSAERTGGSVSTLTIQRTQQEDSAVYLCASSPSPPGTGGETQYFGPGTRLLVL.

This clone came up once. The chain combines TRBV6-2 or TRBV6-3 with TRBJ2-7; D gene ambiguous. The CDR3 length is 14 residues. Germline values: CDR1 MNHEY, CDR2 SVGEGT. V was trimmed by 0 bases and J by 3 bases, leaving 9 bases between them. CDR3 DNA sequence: TGTGCCAGCAGTTACTCTGCCGGAGACTACGAGCAGTACTTC. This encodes CASSYSAGDYEQYF.

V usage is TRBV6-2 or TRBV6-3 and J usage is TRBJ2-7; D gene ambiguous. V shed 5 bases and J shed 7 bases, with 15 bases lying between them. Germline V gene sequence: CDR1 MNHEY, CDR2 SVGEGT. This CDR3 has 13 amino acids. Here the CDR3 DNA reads TGTGCCAGCAGTCAAAACATAGTAGGTGAGCAGTACTTC. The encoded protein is CASSQNIVGEQYF.

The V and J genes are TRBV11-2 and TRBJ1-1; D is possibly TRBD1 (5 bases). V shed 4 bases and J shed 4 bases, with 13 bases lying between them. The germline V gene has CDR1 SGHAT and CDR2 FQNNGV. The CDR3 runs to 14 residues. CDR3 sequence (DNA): TGTGCCAGCAGCTGGGGGACGTCCCCCACTGAAGCTTTCTTT. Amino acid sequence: CASSWGTSPTEAFF.

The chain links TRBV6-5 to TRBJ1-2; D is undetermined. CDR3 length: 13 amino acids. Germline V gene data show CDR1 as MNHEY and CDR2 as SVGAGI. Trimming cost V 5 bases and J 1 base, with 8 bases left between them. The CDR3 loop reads CASSPDGNYGYTF. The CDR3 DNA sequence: TGTGCCAGCAGTCCCGACGGTAACTATGGCTACACCTTC.

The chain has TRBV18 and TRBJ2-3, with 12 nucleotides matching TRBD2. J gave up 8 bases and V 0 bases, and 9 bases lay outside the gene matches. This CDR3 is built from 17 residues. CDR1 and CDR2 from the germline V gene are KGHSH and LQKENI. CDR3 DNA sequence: TGTGCCAGCTCACCACCGGCTCTAGCGGGAGGGCCGGGTACGCAGTATTTT. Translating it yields CASSPPALAGGPGTQYF.

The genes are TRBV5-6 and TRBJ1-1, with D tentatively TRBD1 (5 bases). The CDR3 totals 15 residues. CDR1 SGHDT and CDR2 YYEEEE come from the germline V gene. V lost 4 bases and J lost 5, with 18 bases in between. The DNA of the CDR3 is TGTGCCAGCAGCCGCATGATGCAGGGAGGGACTGAAGCTTTCTTT. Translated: CASSRMMQGGTEAFF. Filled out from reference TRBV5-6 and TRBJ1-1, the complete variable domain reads DAGVTQSPTHLIKTRGQQVTLRCSPKSGHDTVSWYQQALGQGPQFIFQYYEEEERQRGNFPDRFSGHQFPNYSSELNVNALLLGDSALYLCASSRMMQGGTEAFFGQGTRLTVV.

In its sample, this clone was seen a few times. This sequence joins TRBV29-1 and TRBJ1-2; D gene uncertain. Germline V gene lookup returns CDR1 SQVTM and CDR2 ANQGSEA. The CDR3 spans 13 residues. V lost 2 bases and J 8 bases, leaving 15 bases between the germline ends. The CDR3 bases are TGCAGCGTTGAACACAGCCCGATGAGAGGCTACACCTTC. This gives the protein CSVEHSPMRGYTF.

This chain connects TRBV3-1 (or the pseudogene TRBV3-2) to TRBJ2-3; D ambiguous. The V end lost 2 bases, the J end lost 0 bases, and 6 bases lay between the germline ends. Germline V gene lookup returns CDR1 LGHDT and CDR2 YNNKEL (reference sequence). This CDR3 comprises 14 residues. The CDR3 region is CASSQSGSTDTQYF. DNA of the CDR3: TGTGCCAGCAGCCAAAGTGGGAGCACAGATACGCAGTATTTT.

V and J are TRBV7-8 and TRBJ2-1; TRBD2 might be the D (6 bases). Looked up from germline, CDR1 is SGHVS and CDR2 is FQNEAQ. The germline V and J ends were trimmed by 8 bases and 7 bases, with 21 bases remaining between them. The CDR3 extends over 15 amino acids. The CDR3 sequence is CASQDGLPRLNEQFF. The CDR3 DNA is TGTGCCAGCCAAGATGGACTACCACGACTAAATGAGCAGTTCTTC.